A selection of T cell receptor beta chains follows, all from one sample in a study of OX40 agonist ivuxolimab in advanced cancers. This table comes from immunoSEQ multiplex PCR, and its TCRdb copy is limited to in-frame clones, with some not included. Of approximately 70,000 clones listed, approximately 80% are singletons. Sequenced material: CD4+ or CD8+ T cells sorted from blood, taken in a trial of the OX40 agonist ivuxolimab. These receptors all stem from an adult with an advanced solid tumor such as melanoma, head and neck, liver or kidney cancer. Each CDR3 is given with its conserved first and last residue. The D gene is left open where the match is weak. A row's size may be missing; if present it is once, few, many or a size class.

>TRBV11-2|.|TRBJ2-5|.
TGTGCCAGCAGCTTAGCCCCGGGGGGCGAAGAGACCCAGTACTTC
CASSLAPGGEETQYF
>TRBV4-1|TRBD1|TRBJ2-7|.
TGCGCCAGCAGCCAAATGGGACAGGGCTCCTACGAGCAGTACTTC
CASSQMGQGSYEQYF
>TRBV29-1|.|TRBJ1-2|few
TGCAGCGTTTTCGGGCAGAACTATGGCTACACCTTC
CSVFGQNYGYTF
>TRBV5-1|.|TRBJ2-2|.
TGCGCCAGCAGCTTTATGACGGGGAACACCGGGGAGCTGTTTTTT
CASSFMTGNTGELFF
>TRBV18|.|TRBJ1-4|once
TGTGCCAGCTCACCAGGGGCCAACCGGGAAAAACTGTTTTTT
CASSPGANREKLFF
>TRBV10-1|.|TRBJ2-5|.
TGCGCCAGCAGTCCTTCCCCGGAGGAGACCCAGTACTTC
CASSPSPEETQYF
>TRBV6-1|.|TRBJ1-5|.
TGTGCCAGCAGTACAGTGGGAGCCCTTCAGCCCCAGCATTTT
CASSTVGALQPQHF
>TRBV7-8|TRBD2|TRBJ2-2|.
TGTGCCGGCAGCTTAGGCGGGGGGTTGAACACCGGGGAGCTGTTTTTT
CAGSLGGGLNTGELFF
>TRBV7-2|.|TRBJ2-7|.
TGTGCCAGCAGCTTGGTCGGTCCCTTACAGGGTGGATACGAGCAGTACTTC
CASSLVGPLQGGYEQYF
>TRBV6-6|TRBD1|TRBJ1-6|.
TGTGCCAGCAGCAGGACAGGGGGCCATTCACCCCTCCACTTT
CASSRTGGHSPLHF
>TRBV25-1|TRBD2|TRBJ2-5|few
TGTGCCAGCAGTGAATTGAAGCTAGCGGGGGGACTCCAAGAGACCCAGTACTTC
CASSELKLAGGLQETQYF
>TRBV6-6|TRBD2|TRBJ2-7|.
TGTGCCAGCATCGGGGGGTCGTACGAGCAGTACTTC
CASIGGSYEQYF
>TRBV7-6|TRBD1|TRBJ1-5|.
TGTGCCAGCAGCTTAAACGCCCCGGGACAGGCATTCAATCAGCCCCAGCATTTT
CASSLNAPGQAFNQPQHF
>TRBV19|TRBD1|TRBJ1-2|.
TGTGCCAGTAGTTCGGCAGGGGGAACCGCTATTGGCTACACCTTC
CASSSAGGTAIGYTF
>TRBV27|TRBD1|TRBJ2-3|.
TGTGCCAGCAGCAAACCGGGACAGGGTTTAGATACGCAGTATTTT
CASSKPGQGLDTQYF
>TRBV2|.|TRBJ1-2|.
TGTGCCAGCAATATACTAGCGGATGGCTACACCTTC
CASNILADGYTF
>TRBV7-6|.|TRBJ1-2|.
TGTGCCAGCAGCCCCTCAGGGATGGAAGGCTACACCTTC
CASSPSGMEGYTF
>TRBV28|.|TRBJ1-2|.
TGTGCCAGCAGTGAAGGGGGTTCCGGAGGCTATGGCTACACCTTC
CASSEGGSGGYGYTF
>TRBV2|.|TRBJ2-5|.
TGTGCCAGCAGTCGCCGGTTGGGGCTAGGGGGGGAAGAGACCCAGTACTTC
CASSRRLGLGGEETQYF
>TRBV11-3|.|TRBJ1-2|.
TGTGCCAGCAGTCAGCCGGGGGGTAGAGGCTACACCTTC
CASSQPGGRGYTF
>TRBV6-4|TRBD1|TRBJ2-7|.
TGTGCCAGCAGTGTTGGGGCAGGGGGATCCTACGAGCAGTACTTC
CASSVGAGGSYEQYF
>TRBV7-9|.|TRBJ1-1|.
TGTGCCAGCAGCCTCTTGGGGGAAGGGACTGAAGCTTTCTTT
CASSLLGEGTEAFF
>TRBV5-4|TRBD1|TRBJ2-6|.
TGTGCCAGCAGACACAGGGGACACTCTGGGGCCAACGTCCTGACTTTC
CASRHRGHSGANVLTF
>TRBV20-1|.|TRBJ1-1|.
TGCAGTGCTAGAGTCAACACTGAAGCTTTCTTT
CSARVNTEAFF
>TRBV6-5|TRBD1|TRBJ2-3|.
TGTGCCAGCAGGGGGACAGGGGAGACAGATACGCAGTATTTT
CASRGTGETDTQYF
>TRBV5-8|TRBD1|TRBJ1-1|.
TGTGCCAGCAGCCGGGACAGGGCGAACACTGAAGCTTTCTTT
CASSRDRANTEAFF
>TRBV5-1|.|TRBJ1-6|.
TGCGCCAGCAGCTACCAAGACCCGGGGAATTCACCCCTCCACTTT
CASSYQDPGNSPLHF
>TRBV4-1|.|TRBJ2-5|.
TGCGCCAGCAGCCAAGATCGTCTCGGGCAAGAGACCCAGTACTTC
CASSQDRLGQETQYF
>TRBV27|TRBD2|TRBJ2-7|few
TGTGCCAGCAGTTTGGAGCGGGGGCACTCCTACGAGCAGTACTTC
CASSLERGHSYEQYF
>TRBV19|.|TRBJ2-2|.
TGTGCCAGTTCCGACGTTGGGAACACCGGGGAGCTGTTTTTT
CASSDVGNTGELFF
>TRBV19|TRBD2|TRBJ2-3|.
TGTGCCAGTAGTATAAAGCGGGGGGGCACAGATACGCAGTATTTT
CASSIKRGGTDTQYF
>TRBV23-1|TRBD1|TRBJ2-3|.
TGCGCCAGCAGTCAATCCGGACAGGGGGCAGGCACAGATACGCAGTATTTT
CASSQSGQGAGTDTQYF
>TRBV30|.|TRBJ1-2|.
TGTGCCTATTGGACCTTTTATGGCTACACCTTC
CAYWTFYGYTF
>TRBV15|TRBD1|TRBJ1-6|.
TGTGCCACCAGCAGAGCCACAGGGGCGGGTTATAATTCACCCCTCCACTTT
CATSRATGAGYNSPLHF
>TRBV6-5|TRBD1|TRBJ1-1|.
TGTGCCAGCAGTGGGACAGGGGGGAACACTGAAGCTTTCTTT
CASSGTGGNTEAFF
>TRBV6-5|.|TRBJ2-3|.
TGTGCCAGCAGAACCCGGGGGCCCCCAGATACGCAGTATTTT
CASRTRGPPDTQYF
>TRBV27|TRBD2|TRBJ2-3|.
TGTGCCAGCAGTTCCTTAAGCGGGGGGGCAGATACGCAGTATTTT
CASSSLSGGADTQYF
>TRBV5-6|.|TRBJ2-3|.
TGTGCCAGCAGCCCGGACGTTAGCACAGATACGCAGTATTTT
CASSPDVSTDTQYF
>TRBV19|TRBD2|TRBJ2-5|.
TGTGCCAGTAGTATTACGCCCGGGGGGGGGCTCCAAGAGACCCAGTACTTC
CASSITPGGGLQETQYF
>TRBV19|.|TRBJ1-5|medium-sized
TGTGCCAGTAGTATACACCAGGGCGAGCAGCCCCAGCATTTT
CASSIHQGEQPQHF
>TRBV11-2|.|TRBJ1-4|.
TGTGCCAGCAGCTTAGAAGGGCTTGGTGGGGAAAAACTGTTTTTT
CASSLEGLGGEKLFF
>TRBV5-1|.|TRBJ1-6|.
TGCGCCAGCAGCTTGGACGGGGGGGGCAATTCACCCCTCCACTTT
CASSLDGGGNSPLHF
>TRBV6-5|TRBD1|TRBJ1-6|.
TGTGCCAGCAGTTCCTACCTAGGGACAGTTAATTCACCCCTCCACTTT
CASSSYLGTVNSPLHF
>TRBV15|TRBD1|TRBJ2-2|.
TGTGCCACCAGCAGGTGGACAGGGAACACCGGGGAGCTGTTTTTT
CATSRWTGNTGELFF
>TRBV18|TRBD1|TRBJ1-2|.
TGTGCCAGCTCACCTCCTGGACAGGGGAACTATGGCTACACCTTC
CASSPPGQGNYGYTF
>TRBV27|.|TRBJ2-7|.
TGTGCCAGCAGAAAGGACACATCCTACGAGCAGTACTTC
CASRKDTSYEQYF
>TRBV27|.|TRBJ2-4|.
TGTGCCAGCAGTTCGGGGCTAGATGGGGCCAAAAACATTCAGTACTTC
CASSSGLDGAKNIQYF
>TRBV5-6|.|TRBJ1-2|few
TGTGCCAGCAGCTCGCAGGGACGCGGCTACACCTTC
CASSSQGRGYTF
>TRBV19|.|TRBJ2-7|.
TGTGCCAGTAGTGATGGCACTCAACAGGAGCAGTACTTC
CASSDGTQQEQYF
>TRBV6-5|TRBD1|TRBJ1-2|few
TGTGCCAGCAGCGTGCGGGACAGTAACTATGGCTACACCTTC
CASSVRDSNYGYTF
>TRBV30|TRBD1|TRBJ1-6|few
TGTGCCTGGAGTGTCCCCCCGACAGGGGCTAATTCACCCCTCCACTTT
CAWSVPPTGANSPLHF
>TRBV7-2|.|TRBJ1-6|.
TGTGCCAGCAGCTTAGATGACCGTTTCAATTCACCCCTCCACTTT
CASSLDDRFNSPLHF
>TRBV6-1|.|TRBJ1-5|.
TGTGCCAGCAGTGAGGGTGTAAACCAGCCCCAGCATTTT
CASSEGVNQPQHF
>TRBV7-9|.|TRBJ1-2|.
TGTGCCAGCAGCTTAGGAAACGCGGGAGGGTATGGCTACACCTTC
CASSLGNAGGYGYTF
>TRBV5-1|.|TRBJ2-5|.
TGCGCCAGCAGCCTGGAGGACAGAAAAGAGACCCAGTACTTC
CASSLEDRKETQYF
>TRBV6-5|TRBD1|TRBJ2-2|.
TGTGCCAGCAGTTTAGACAGGGTGGGCGGGGAGCTGTTTTTT
CASSLDRVGGELFF
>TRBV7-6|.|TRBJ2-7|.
TGTGCCAGCAGCGTAAGTCCGGCCTACGAGCAGTACTTC
CASSVSPAYEQYF